The T cell receptor (beta chain) under discussion was sequenced for a study of blood T cell repertoires in COVID-19. TCRdb keeps only in-frame clones here, not all; method: immunoSEQ multiplex PCR. The profile covers 100,000 to 150,000 clones, with nearly 90% appearing a single time and 0.95% to 1.5% taken by the ten largest. The CDR3 spans 14 residues. CDR1 LNHDA and CDR2 SQIVND come from the germline V gene (reference sequence). V lost 5 bases, J lost 1 base, and 12 bases lay in between. The chain employs TRBV19 and TRBJ2-7; D is unclear. Source material: peripheral blood. The TCR sequence derives from a woman older than 75 with acute or convalescent COVID-19. The CDR3 coding sequence is TGTGCCAGTAGTCAGGTAGTGGGTTCCTACGAGCAGTACTTC. Its protein product is CASSQVVGSYEQYF.